Here is one T cell receptor (beta chain) with its context. Its antigen is unknown. Unique molecular identifiers featured in each of the TCR beta cDNA libraries. TCRdb passed the PCR reads through MiXCR, listing each CDR3 protein once. The sample includes 600,000 to 750,000 distinct CDR3 sequences, around 64% seen only once; the top ten take approximately 10%. With 2 bases removed from V and 5 bases from J, the gap between germline ends came to 9 bases. Germline CDR1 reads KGHSH; CDR2 reads LQKENI. The CDR3 sequence is 13 residues long. The sample originates from a study of post-analysis software for immune sequencing data. Study-level points and caveats: The F measure placed samples prepared in the same batch into strongly shared clusters. Compared with controls, patients had more of 4 to 6 TRBV segments, including TRBV5-6, TRBV5-1 and TRBV20-1.

V gene TRBV18 combines with J gene TRBJ2-5; D unclear. This TCR was sampled from a girl under 10 years old with multiple sclerosis. The sequenced material came from blood. The CDR3 here is CASSPKGMETQYF. The DNA for the CDR3 is TGTGCCAGCTCACCAAAGGGTATGGAGACCCAGTACTTC.